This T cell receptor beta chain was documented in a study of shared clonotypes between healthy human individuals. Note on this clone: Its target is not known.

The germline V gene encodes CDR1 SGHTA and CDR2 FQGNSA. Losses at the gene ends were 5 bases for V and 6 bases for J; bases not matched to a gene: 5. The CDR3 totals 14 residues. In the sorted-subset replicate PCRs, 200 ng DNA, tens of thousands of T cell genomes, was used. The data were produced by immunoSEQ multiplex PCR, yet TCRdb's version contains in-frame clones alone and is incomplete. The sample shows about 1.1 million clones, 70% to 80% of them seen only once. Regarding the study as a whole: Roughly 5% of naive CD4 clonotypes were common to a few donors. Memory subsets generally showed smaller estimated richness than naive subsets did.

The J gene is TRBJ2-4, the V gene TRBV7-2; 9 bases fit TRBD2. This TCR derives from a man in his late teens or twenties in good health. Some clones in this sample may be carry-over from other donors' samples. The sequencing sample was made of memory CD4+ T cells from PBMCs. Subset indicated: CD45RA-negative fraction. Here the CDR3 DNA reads TGTGCCAGCAGCCCAGGGACTAGCCCAAACATTCAGTACTTC. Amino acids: CASSPGTSPNIQYF.